Each of the 22 T cell receptor beta chains below was sequenced from the same sample in a study of blood T cell repertoires in COVID-19. Here immunoSEQ multiplex PCR was the method, and the copy in TCRdb shows in-frame clones only, minus some. The table has over 200,000 clones, 85% to 90% seen once; the top ten hold approximately 10%. Sequencing was carried out using peripheral blood. The source is a middle-aged man with COVID-19, enrolled during active disease.

The chain uses TRBV18 and TRBJ2-2, with 8 bases aligning to TRBD2. The CDR3 contains 16 residues. The V segment lost 1 base and the J segment 0 bases; nucleotides outside the gene matches: 1. Per germline, CDR1 KGHSH and CDR2 LQKENI. The CDR3 protein is CASSPLAGSNTGELFF. Here the CDR3 DNA reads TGTGCCAGCTCACCACTAGCGGGATCGAACACCGGGGAGCTGTTTTTT.

This clone was recorded a few times. In DNA, the CDR3 is TGTGCCAGCTCAGAGGGGGCTGGCAATCAGCCCCAGCATTTT. This translates into CASSEGAGNQPQHF. The chain recombines TRBV18 with TRBJ1-5; 7 nucleotides line up with TRBD1. J was trimmed by 2 bases and V by 5 bases; bases with no gene match: 3. CDR1 KGHSH and CDR2 LQKENI come from the germline V gene. This CDR3 region has 14 residues.

The genes are TRBV5-1 and TRBJ2-7, with 14 bases aligning to TRBD2. Unmatched junction bases numbered 5, after V lost 3 bases and J lost 3 bases. The germline V gene encodes CDR1 SGHRS and CDR2 YFSETQ. The CDR3 spans 16 residues. The DNA of the CDR3 is TGCGCCAGCAGCTCGACTAGCGGGAGGGCTGTCTACGAGCAGTACTTC. Encoded protein: CASSSTSGRAVYEQYF. The whole variable domain, filled in from reference TRBV5-1 and TRBJ2-7, reads KAGVTQTPRYLIKTRGQQVTLSCSPISGHRSVSWYQQTPGQGLQFLFEYFSETQRNKGNFPGRFSGRQFSNSRSEMNVSTLELGDSALYLCASSSTSGRAVYEQYFGPGTRLTVT.

The V call is TRBV14, the J call TRBJ1-1, with a possible D match to TRBD1 (5 bases). The germline V gene encodes CDR1 SGHDN and CDR2 FVKESK. The ends were cut back, 1 base at V and 6 bases at J, with 15 bases in the middle. The CDR3 is made up of 15 amino acids. CDR3 in amino acids: CASSQASGLLPEAFF. In DNA form, the CDR3 reads TGTGCCAGCAGCCAAGCCTCGGGACTTCTACCTGAAGCTTTCTTT.

The V gene is TRBV18, the J gene TRBJ2-5; 14 bases are shared with TRBD2. This CDR3 is built from 15 residues. Trimming took 5 bases from V and 5 from J; bases not matched to a gene: 4. Germline values: CDR1 KGHSH, CDR2 LQKENI. CDR3 DNA: TGTGCCAGCTCAAAGGGACTAGCGGGAGTTGAGACCCAGTACTTC. Encoded protein: CASSKGLAGVETQYF.

The V and J genes are TRBV27 and TRBJ2-1; TRBD2 aligns across 11 bases. V trimming: 5 bases; J trimming: 6 bases; junction bases outside the gene matches: 18. Germline V CDR1 and CDR2: MNHEY, SMNVEV (reference sequence). There are 19 residues in the CDR3. CDR3 sequence: CASSPGLINLAGGFNEQFF. The CDR3 nucleotides read TGTGCCAGCAGTCCCGGCCTGATCAATCTAGCGGGAGGTTTCAATGAGCAGTTCTTC.

The chain is built from TRBV4-1 and TRBJ1-2, with D maybe TRBD1 (5 bases). This CDR3 comprises 15 residues. CDR1 and CDR2 from the germline V gene are MGHRA and YSYEKL. V lost 0 bases to trimming and J lost 8 bases, with 16 bases between them. The CDR3 spells CASSQDGQGAIGYTF. The DNA for the CDR3 is TGCGCCAGCAGCCAAGATGGGCAGGGTGCAATCGGCTACACCTTC.

The J gene is TRBJ2-3, the V gene TRBV19, with D tentatively TRBD2 (7 bases). The CDR3 loop spans 14 amino acids. Deletions cut 6 bases from V and 3 bases from J, with 13 bases between. Germline lookup yields CDR1 LNHDA and CDR2 SQIVND (reference sequence). CDR3 loop: CASRGGLGTDTQYF. The DNA of the CDR3 is TGTGCCAGTAGGGGGGGGCTGGGGACAGATACGCAGTATTTT. The complete variable domain, with remaining parts taken from reference TRBV19 and TRBJ2-3, reads DGGITQSPKYLFRKEGQNVTLSCEQNLNHDAMYWYRQDPGQGLRLIYYSQIVNDFQKGDIAEGYSVSREKKESFPLTVTSAQKNPTAFYLCASRGGLGTDTQYFGPGTRLTVL.

The chain carries TRBV19 and TRBJ2-3, with 12 bases aligning to TRBD2. The germline CDR1 and CDR2 sequences are LNHDA and SQIVND (reference sequence). J gave up 5 bases and V 3 bases, and 15 bases lay outside the gene matches. The CDR3 has 19 amino acids. The CDR3 protein is CASSMARTSGVARGDTQYF. The DNA of the CDR3 is TGTGCCAGTAGTATGGCCAGGACTAGCGGGGTTGCACGGGGAGATACGCAGTATTTT.

The V gene is TRBV5-1, the J gene TRBJ2-2; 11 bases agree with TRBD2. Germline CDR1 SGHRS, CDR2 YFSETQ. Trimming cost V 4 bases and J 2 bases; bases outside gene matches: 4. This CDR3 is 16 amino acids long. CDR3 bases: TGCGCCAGCAGCCTAACTAGCGGGGGAAACACCGGGGAGCTGTTTTTT. Translation gives CASSLTSGGNTGELFF.

The V and J genes are TRBV7-2 and TRBJ1-4; maybe TRBD1 (5 bases). V lost 2 bases to trimming and J lost 7 bases, with 14 bases between them. CDR3 size: 15 residues. Looked up from germline, CDR1 is SGHTA and CDR2 is FQGNSA. CDR3 DNA: TGTGCCAGCAGCTTATCCCCTGGGGCTTTTGAAAAACTGTTTTTT. This translates into CASSLSPGAFEKLFF. Using reference TRBV7-2 and TRBJ1-4 for the parts outside the CDR3, the full variable domain is GAGVSQSPSNKVTEKGKDVELRCDPISGHTALYWYRQSLGQGLEFLIYFQGNSAPDKSGLPSDRFSAERTGGSVSTLTIQRTQQEDSAVYLCASSLSPGAFEKLFFGSGTQLSVL.

The chain recombines TRBV27 with TRBJ1-5, with D perhaps TRBD1 (5 bases). This CDR3 contains 19 residues. Germline assignment: CDR1 MNHEY and CDR2 SMNVEV (reference sequence). V gave up 6 bases and J gave up 0 bases, with 24 bases separating them. The CDR3 reads CASRPLSSGLLYSNQPQHF. The DNA of the CDR3 is TGTGCCAGCAGACCCCTCTCGTCAGGGTTACTATATAGCAATCAGCCCCAGCATTTT.

The chain carries TRBV18 and TRBJ2-1; a weak D match, TRBD1 (6 bases). Trimming shortened V by 3 bases and J by 12 bases, and 21 bases separated the two germline ends. The CDR3 has 15 amino acids. Germline V CDR1 and CDR2: KGHSH, LQKENI. The chain's CDR3 is CASSPQGTSEDLQFF. The CDR3 DNA is TGTGCCAGCTCACCGCAGGGGACCTCTGAGGATTTGCAGTTCTTC.

V gene TRBV19 combines with J gene TRBJ2-5; 7 bases map to TRBD2. Trimming removed 4 bases from V and 0 bases from J; junction bases left unmatched: 14. The CDR3 is made up of 18 amino acids. Germline CDR1 LNHDA, CDR2 SQIVND (reference sequence). DNA of the CDR3: TGTGCCAGTAGTAAGTCCTATCGGGGGGTCCAGTACCAAGAGACCCAGTACTTC. Residues: CASSKSYRGVQYQETQYF.

The genes are TRBV30 and TRBJ1-5, with 11 positions matching TRBD1. CDR1 GTSNPN and CDR2 SVGIG come from the germline V gene (reference sequence). This CDR3 region has 15 residues. V shed 5 bases, J shed 1 base, and the junction held 4 bases outside the gene matches. CDR3: CAWGQGARSNQPQHF. The CDR3, as DNA: TGTGCCTGGGGACAGGGGGCTAGGAGCAATCAGCCCCAGCATTTT.

This sequence joins TRBV28 and TRBJ1-1; D is possibly TRBD1 (5 bases). The CDR3 loop spans 16 amino acids. V lost 8 bases and J lost 0, with 19 bases in between. Looked up from germline, CDR1 is MDHEN and CDR2 is SYDVKM. The CDR3 DNA is TGTGCCAGCGGCACGGATTTAAGGACACTGAACACTGAAGCTTTCTTT. This gives the protein CASGTDLRTLNTEAFF.

V is TRBV7-9 and J is TRBJ1-3; maybe TRBD1 (6 bases). The CDR3 is made up of 17 amino acids. V was clipped by 2 bases and J by 3 bases, with 17 bases between them. Germline-derived CDR1 and CDR2 are SEHNR and FQNEAQ (reference sequence). The chain's CDR3 is CASSLIGTGLGGNTIYF. CDR3 DNA: TGTGCCAGCAGCTTAATTGGTACAGGGCTTGGTGGAAACACCATATATTTT.

CDR3 loop: CASSLTGKSGELFF. In DNA, the CDR3 is TGTGCCAGCAGCTTGACAGGGAAGTCCGGGGAGCTGTTTTTT. The V call is TRBV27, the J call TRBJ2-2, with 7 positions matching TRBD1. J was trimmed by 6 bases and V by 6 bases; bases with no gene match: 7. Germline V lookup: CDR1 MNHEY, CDR2 SMNVEV (reference sequence). This CDR3 has 14 residues.

The chain employs TRBV10-1 and TRBJ2-2, with a tentative D call TRBD1 (5 bases). This CDR3 is built from 15 residues. The germline V and J ends were trimmed by 0 bases and 7 bases, with 12 bases remaining between them. Germline CDR1 reads WNHNN; CDR2 reads SYGVQD (reference sequence). CDR3 bases: TGCGCCAGCAGTGAGTCTGGCAGGGAAGGCGGGGAGCTGTTTTTT. Protein: CASSESGREGGELFF.

There are a few counts of this clone. The CDR3 reads CASSLEGEGRIDTQYF. In DNA, the CDR3 is TGCGCCAGCAGCTTGGAGGGAGAAGGTAGAATCGATACGCAGTATTTT. The chain carries TRBV5-1 and TRBJ2-3; possible D gene TRBD2, 5 bases. The CDR3 has 16 amino acids. Looked up from germline, CDR1 is SGHRS and CDR2 is YFSETQ. V shed 0 bases and J shed 6 bases, with 17 bases lying between them. Full variable domain (remainder filled in from reference TRBV5-1 and TRBJ2-3): KAGVTQTPRYLIKTRGQQVTLSCSPISGHRSVSWYQQTPGQGLQFLFEYFSETQRNKGNFPGRFSGRQFSNSRSEMNVSTLELGDSALYLCASSLEGEGRIDTQYFGPGTRLTVL.

This clone was counted once. V and J are TRBV9 and TRBJ2-7; possibly TRBD2 for D (5 bases). The CDR3 length is 13 residues. V was trimmed by 0 bases and J by 5 bases, leaving 9 bases between them. Germline CDR1 reads SGDLS; CDR2 reads YYNGEE. CDR3 loop: CASSVDEGHEQYF. CDR3 DNA sequence: TGTGCCAGCAGCGTAGACGAGGGTCACGAGCAGTACTTC.

J is TRBJ2-2 and V is TRBV5-1, with 9 nucleotides matching TRBD1. V lost 0 bases to trimming and J lost 4 bases; unmatched junction nucleotides: 1. CDR3 length: 15 residues. Looked up from germline, CDR1 is SGHRS and CDR2 is YFSETQ. CDR3 nucleotide sequence: TGCGCCAGCAGCTTGGAGACAGGGGGCACCGGGGAGCTGTTTTTT. This sequence encodes CASSLETGGTGELFF.